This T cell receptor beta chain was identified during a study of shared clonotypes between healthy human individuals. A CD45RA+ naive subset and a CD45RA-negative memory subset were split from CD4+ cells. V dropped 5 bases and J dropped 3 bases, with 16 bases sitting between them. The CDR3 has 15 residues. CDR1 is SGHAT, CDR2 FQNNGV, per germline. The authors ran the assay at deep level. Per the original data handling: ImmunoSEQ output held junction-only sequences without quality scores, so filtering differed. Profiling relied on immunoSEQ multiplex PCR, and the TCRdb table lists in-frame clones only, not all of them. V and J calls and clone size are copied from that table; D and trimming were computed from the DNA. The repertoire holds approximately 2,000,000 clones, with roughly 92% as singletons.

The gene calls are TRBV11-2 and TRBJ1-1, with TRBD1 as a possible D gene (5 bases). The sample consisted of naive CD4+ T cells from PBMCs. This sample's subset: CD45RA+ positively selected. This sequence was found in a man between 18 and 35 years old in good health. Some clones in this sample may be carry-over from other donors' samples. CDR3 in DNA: TGTGCCAGCAGCCTCTATCTGGGGGGTTACACTGAAGCTTTCTTT. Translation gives CASSLYLGGYTEAFF.